These 27 T cell receptor beta chains originate from one sample sequenced in a study of blood T cells in healthy people across ages. The use of a sample-barcoded 5' primer and a J-beta primer mix characterized a second PCR of roughly 7 to 11 cycles. TCRdb redid the calling of the 5' RACE reads with MiXCR, one entry per CDR3 protein. The table records about 1,800,000 distinct CDR3 sequences, about 28% of them present only once. Sequencing input: blood. The receptors were sampled from a woman in her 30s in good health.

A remark on this clonotype: The germline gene is not matched at one end of the junction; a read error may be the cause. This chain joins TRBV10-3 and TRBJ2-5; 13 nucleotides align to TRBD2. The end of the DNA fits TRBJ2-7 better, so the J call may be wrong. Germline CDR1 reads ENHRY; CDR2 reads SYGVKD. This CDR3 contains 15 residues. The CDR3 loop is CAVSIGTSGIYEQYF. CDR3 DNA sequence: TGTGCCGTCAGTATAGGGACTAGCGGGATTTACGAGCAGTACTTC.

J is TRBJ1-5 and V is TRBV20-1, with D possibly being TRBD1 (5 bases). CDR3 length: 14 residues. The germline V and J ends were trimmed by 3 bases and 5 bases, with 14 bases remaining between them. The V gene's germline CDR1 is DFQATT and CDR2 SNEGSKA (reference sequence). As DNA, the CDR3 is TGCAGTGCTAGCCCGGATCAGGGTTATCAGCCCCAGCATTTT. Translating gives CSASPDQGYQPQHF.

This clonotype was detected only a few times. V and J are TRBV3-1 and TRBJ2-7; TRBD1 agrees at 8 bases. V gave up 4 bases and J gave up 1 base; unmatched junction bases: 6. The germline CDR1 and CDR2 sequences are LGHDT and YNNKEL (reference sequence). The CDR3 extends over 15 amino acids. This CDR3 reads CASSRQGLRSYEQYF. In DNA form, the CDR3 reads TGTGCCAGCAGCCGACAGGGGTTGAGGTCCTACGAGCAGTACTTC.

This clonotype has more than one count but fewer than ten. The rearrangement joins TRBV6-6 to TRBJ2-6; 8 nucleotides line up with TRBD1. The J segment lost 5 bases and the V segment lost 2 bases, leaving 5 bases of the junction unmatched. Germline CDR1 and CDR2: MNHNY and SVGAGI (reference sequence). The CDR3 has 16 residues. CDR3 in DNA: TGTGCCAGCAGTTACCCAGCAGGGGGCCGGGCCAACGTCCTGACTTTC. Translated: CASSYPAGGRANVLTF.

The chain's CDR3 is CASSWGGQGTYEQYF. The CDR3 DNA is TGCGCCAGCAGCTGGGGGGGACAGGGTACCTACGAGCAGTACTTC. The chain carries TRBV5-1 and TRBJ2-7; 9 bases align to TRBD1. The CDR3 extends over 15 amino acids. Germline loops: CDR1 SGHRS, CDR2 YFSETQ. After removal of 3 bases from V and 2 bases from J, the junction contained 6 bases not matched to a gene.

The rearrangement uses TRBV10-3 and TRBJ2-3; D is uncertain. The CDR3 has 14 residues. The germline V gene has CDR1 ENHRY and CDR2 SYGVKD. The ends were cut back, 0 bases at V and 11 bases at J, with 15 bases in the middle. CDR3 sequence (DNA): TGTGCCATCAGTGAGTCAAAAGGGCCGATGGGGCAGTATTTT. Amino acid sequence: CAISESKGPMGQYF.

This clonotype was detected many times. The rearrangement links TRBV7-2 to TRBJ2-5; D perhaps matches TRBD1 (7 bases). The length of the CDR3 is 15 residues. Germline lookup yields CDR1 SGHTA and CDR2 FQGNSA. Trimming shortened V by 3 bases and J by 5 bases, and 16 bases separated the two germline ends. This chain's CDR3 is CASSFWDSQGETQYF. DNA of the CDR3: TGTGCCAGCAGCTTCTGGGACTCACAGGGGGAGACCCAGTACTTC.

The gene calls are TRBV30 and TRBJ1-4; no firm D call. The V gene lost 2 bases and the J gene lost 0 bases, with 10 bases spanning the gap. The CDR3 loop spans 15 amino acids. Germline CDR1 and CDR2: GTSNPN and SVGIG (reference sequence). The CDR3: CAWSPPFTTNEKLFF. In DNA form, the CDR3 reads TGTGCCTGGAGTCCCCCCTTTACAACTAATGAAAAACTGTTTTTT. The variable domain in full, completed from reference TRBV30 and TRBJ1-4, reads SQTIHQWPATLVQPVGSPLSLECTVEGTSNPNLYWYRQAAGRGLQLLFYSVGIGQISSEVPQNLSASRPQDRQFILSSKKLLLSDSGFYLCAWSPPFTTNEKLFFGSGTQLSVL.

The genes are TRBV2 and TRBJ1-1; 7 nucleotides align to TRBD1. This CDR3 contains 13 residues. Germline CDR1 SNHLY, CDR2 FYNNEI. J was trimmed by 5 bases and V by 11 bases; bases with no gene match: 11. In DNA form, the CDR3 reads TGTGCCGGACATCCAGGGGGTACGACTGAAGCTTTCTTT. It specifies CAGHPGGTTEAFF.

The sample holds a few counts of this clonotype. The J gene is TRBJ2-1, the V gene TRBV12-3 or TRBV12-4, with 7 nucleotides matching TRBD2. The CDR3 totals 14 residues. Trimming took 6 bases from V and 4 from J; bases not matched to a gene: 6. In DNA form, the CDR3 reads TGTGCCAGCAGGAGCGGGGTCACATACAATGAGCAGTTCTTC. Its protein is CASRSGVTYNEQFF.

This clonotype has just a few counts. The chain is built from TRBV12-3 or TRBV12-4 and TRBJ2-2, with a tentative D call TRBD2 (5 bases). This CDR3 has 14 residues. V lost 1 base to trimming and J lost 4 bases, with 7 bases between them. CDR3: CASSLGTSTGELFF. The CDR3 DNA reads TGTGCCAGCAGTTTAGGGACTTCCACCGGGGAGCTGTTTTTT.

This chain uses TRBV7-2 with TRBJ2-7; 15 bases fit TRBD2. This CDR3 comprises 16 residues. Germline assignment: CDR1 SGHTA and CDR2 FQGNSA. The V segment lost 1 base and the J segment 4 bases; nucleotides outside the gene matches: 2. The CDR3 region has the DNA TGTGCCAGCAGCTTAGGGACTAGCGGGAGGGTTTACGAGCAGTACTTC. Its protein product is CASSLGTSGRVYEQYF.

Of note for this clonotype: One junction end disagrees with the germline gene, perhaps due to a read error. CDR3 coding DNA: TGTGTCAGCAGCCCGCCGGGACAGGGCACGGTCGATGAGCAGTTCTTC. This sequence encodes CVSSPPGQGTVDEQFF. V gene TRBV7-9 combines with J gene TRBJ2-1; 9 bases align to TRBD1. The CDR3 loop spans 16 amino acids. Germline V gene data show CDR1 as SEHNR and CDR2 as FQNEAQ (reference sequence). The whole variable domain, filled in from reference TRBV7-9 and TRBJ2-1, reads DTGVSQNPRHKITKRGQNVTFRCDPISEHNRLYWYRQTLGQGPEFLTYFQNEAQLEKSRLLSDRFSAERPKGSFSTLEIQRTEQGDSAMYLCVSSPPGQGTVDEQFFGPGTRLTVL.

The V and J genes are TRBV12-3 or TRBV12-4 and TRBJ1-2; the match to TRBD1 covers 8 bases. The V and J ends lost 3 bases and 6 bases, in that order; junction bases with no gene match: 6. This CDR3 comprises 14 residues. The CDR3 coding sequence is TGTGCCAGCAGTTTCGGACAGGGTCTGAATGGCTACACCTTC. This codes for CASSFGQGLNGYTF.

This clonotype was picked up many times. The V call is TRBV7-9, the J call TRBJ2-7, with 8 bases matching TRBD2. The CDR3 is 16 amino acids. The V segment lost 5 bases and the J segment 2 bases; nucleotides outside the gene matches: 11. Germline V gene lookup returns CDR1 SEHNR and CDR2 FQNEAQ (reference sequence). Here the CDR3 DNA reads TGTGCCAGCAGCCCCACCCGCGGGAGGCCCACCTACGAGCAGTACTTC. Translating gives CASSPTRGRPTYEQYF.

J is TRBJ1-1 and V is TRBV20-1, with a tentative D call TRBD1 (6 bases). Germline V gene sequence: CDR1 DFQATT, CDR2 SNEGSKA (reference sequence). The V end was cut by 5 bases, the J end by 1 base, with 17 bases between. This CDR3 has 15 residues. The CDR3 DNA follows: TGCAGTGCTGGTGGTCGGGGGCGCGGGAACACTGAAGCTTTCTTT. It is translated as CSAGGRGRGNTEAFF.

The rearrangement joins TRBV12-3 or TRBV12-4 to TRBJ2-1; perhaps TRBD1 as D (5 bases). The CDR3 contains 16 residues. Trimming stripped 3 bases from V and 10 bases from J, with 22 bases between. The CDR3 loop is CASSFFSTGSSYEQFF. The DNA for the CDR3 is TGTGCCAGCAGTTTCTTTAGTACAGGTAGCTCCTACGAGCAGTTCTTC.

Ten or more counts support this clonotype. The chain recombines TRBV27 with TRBJ1-2, with 7 bases fitting TRBD1. This CDR3 spans 15 amino acids. Germline V gives CDR1 MNHEY, CDR2 SMNVEV (reference sequence). The trim removed 0 bases at V and 3 bases at J, leaving 4 bases unmatched. The CDR3, as DNA: TGTGCCAGCAGTTTATCTGGGGACAGTTACTATGGCTACACCTTC. Translated, it gives CASSLSGDSYYGYTF.

V gene TRBV7-2 combines with J gene TRBJ1-2; D perhaps matches TRBD1 (5 bases). V was clipped by 5 bases and J by 4 bases, with 14 bases between them. The germline CDR1 and CDR2 sequences are SGHTA and FQGNSA. The CDR3 covers 14 residues. DNA of the CDR3: TGTGCCAGCAGCCGGGATAGGGGAGTCTATGGCTACACCTTC. Translated: CASSRDRGVYGYTF.

The CDR3 region is CASRRQGRNEQYF. CDR3 coding DNA: TGTGCCAGCAGGCGACAGGGTCGCAACGAGCAGTACTTC. The chain joins TRBV12-3 or TRBV12-4 to TRBJ2-7, with 7 nucleotides matching TRBD1. CDR3 length equals 13 residues. J gave up 5 bases and V 6 bases, and 7 bases lay outside the gene matches.

There are a few counts of this clonotype. The chain joins TRBV20-1 to TRBJ2-7; TRBD2 matches at 10 bases. The CDR3 spans 14 residues. CDR1 and CDR2 from the germline V gene are DFQATT and SNEGSKA (reference sequence). The ends lost 3 bases at V and 1 base at J; junction bases unmatched: 3. The CDR3 DNA reads as TGCAGTGCTAGGAGCGGGAGGGATTCCTACGAGCAGTACTTC. Amino acids: CSARSGRDSYEQYF.

This clonotype appeared a few times. This sequence joins TRBV20-1 and TRBJ2-1; TRBD2 agrees at 7 bases. CDR1 DFQATT and CDR2 SNEGSKA come from the germline V gene (reference sequence). The trim removed 4 bases at V and 7 bases at J, leaving 10 bases unmatched. The CDR3 extends over 14 amino acids. In DNA form, the CDR3 reads TGCAGTGCTAATGCGGCTAGCGGCGAGAATGAGCAGTTCTTC. This gives the protein CSANAASGENEQFF.

V usage is TRBV20-1 and J usage is TRBJ1-6, with D maybe TRBD1 (6 bases). V was pared by 3 bases and J by 8 bases, with 17 bases between. The CDR3 sequence is 15 residues long. Germline V gene lookup returns CDR1 DFQATT and CDR2 SNEGSKA (reference sequence). CDR3 region: CSASTLGRGDSPLHF. The CDR3, as DNA: TGCAGTGCTAGTACCTTGGGCAGGGGTGATTCACCCCTCCACTTT.

This clonotype was picked up many times. The chain joins TRBV12-3 or TRBV12-4 to TRBJ2-7; no firm D call. The CDR3 contains 16 residues. V dropped 1 base and J dropped 6 bases, with 19 bases sitting between them. The CDR3 loop reads CASSLGVGSGLFEQYF. CDR3 sequence (DNA): TGTGCCAGCAGTTTAGGGGTAGGGTCGGGTTTGTTCGAGCAGTACTTC.

The chain combines TRBV7-9 with TRBJ2-5, with TRBD1 identical over 9 bases. This CDR3 has 17 amino acids. V lost 2 bases, J lost 5 bases, and 12 bases stayed unmatched. Germline V lookup: CDR1 SEHNR, CDR2 FQNEAQ (reference sequence). CDR3 DNA: TGTGCCAGCAGCTTACTCAGAAGGGGACAGGGAGGGGAGACCCAGTACTTC. It encodes CASSLLRRGQGGETQYF.

The chain couples TRBV24-1 to TRBJ2-1; unclear D gene. Germline V gene sequence: CDR1 KGHDR, CDR2 SFDVKD. This CDR3 region has 14 residues. V lost 1 base and J 5 bases, leaving 8 bases between the germline ends. The CDR3 DNA is TGTGCCACCAGTGATTTAGCAGCCAACAATGAGCAGTTCTTC. Residues: CATSDLAANNEQFF.

This chain links TRBV5-1 with TRBJ1-1; maybe TRBD1 (6 bases). CDR3 size: 15 residues. Germline assignment: CDR1 SGHRS and CDR2 YFSETQ. The V gene lost 4 bases and the J gene lost 1 base, with 14 bases spanning the gap. CDR3 bases: TGCGCCAGCAGCCCAAGGACAGCCTCGAACACTGAAGCTTTCTTT. Amino acids: CASSPRTASNTEAFF.